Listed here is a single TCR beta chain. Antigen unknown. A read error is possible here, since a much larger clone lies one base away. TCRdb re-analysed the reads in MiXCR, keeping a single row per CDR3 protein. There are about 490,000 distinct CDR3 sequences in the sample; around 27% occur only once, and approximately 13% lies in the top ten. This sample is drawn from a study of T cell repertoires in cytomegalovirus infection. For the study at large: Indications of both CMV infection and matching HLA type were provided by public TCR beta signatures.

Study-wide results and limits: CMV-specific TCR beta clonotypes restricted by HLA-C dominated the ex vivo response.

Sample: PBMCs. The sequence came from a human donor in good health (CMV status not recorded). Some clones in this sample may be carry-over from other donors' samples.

This CDR3 is CASSHDNEQFF. The CDR3 DNA reads as TGTGCCAGCAGCCACGACAATGAGCAGTTCTTC. The V call is TRBV5-4, the J call TRBJ2-1; D uncertain. CDR1 is SGHNT and CDR2 is YYREEE in the germline V gene (reference sequence). Between the trimmed V and J ends, which lost 4 bases and 5 bases, there was a span of 4 bases. The CDR3 has 11 residues.